The 8 T cell receptor beta chains in this list originate from one sample, sequenced in a study of cytomegalovirus exposure and HLA in healthy donors. Only in-frame clones appear in the TCRdb table, and some are missing; sequencing was by immunoSEQ multiplex PCR. The sample carries around 86,000 clones, over 85% recorded once. Material for sequencing was PBMCs. The receptors were sampled from a woman aged 25-40 years in good health and CMV-seropositive.

The chain employs TRBV2 and TRBJ1-2; 10 nucleotides align to TRBD1. Germline loops: CDR1 SNHLY, CDR2 FYNNEI. CDR3 length: 14 amino acids. Trimming removed 5 bases from V and 2 bases from J; junction bases left unmatched: 2. The CDR3 nucleotides read TGTGCCAGCAGTTCGGGACAGGGGAACTATGGCTACACCTTC. This translates into CASSSGQGNYGYTF.

The gene calls are TRBV28 and TRBJ1-2; TRBD1 is a possible D gene (5 bases). Germline-derived CDR1 and CDR2 are MDHEN and SYDVKM. The CDR3 has 17 residues. Deletions cut 6 bases from V and 1 base from J, with 21 bases between. The DNA for the CDR3 is TGTGCCAGCAGCCCCTTGGGAGGGGAAGTGGGTAACTATGGCTACACCTTC. Its protein product is CASSPLGGEVGNYGYTF.

The J gene is TRBJ1-1, the V gene TRBV7-8; 7 bases match TRBD1. The germline CDR1 and CDR2 sequences are SGHVS and FQNEAQ. There are 20 residues in the CDR3. The V and J ends lost 1 base and 3 bases, in that order; junction bases with no gene match: 20. The CDR3 DNA follows: TGTGCCAGCAGCTTAGTAAAGAGGGGCAGGGGGTTGGGTGGTCACACTGAAGCTTTCTTT. It encodes CASSLVKRGRGLGGHTEAFF.

This chain links TRBV30 with TRBJ2-5, with TRBD2 matching 7 bases. The CDR3 spans 12 residues. Germline assignment: CDR1 GTSNPN and CDR2 SVGIG (reference sequence). V dropped 1 base and J dropped 4; count of bases not matched to a gene: 0. CDR3 nucleotides: TGTGCCTGGAGTGCGGGAGGAGAGACCCAGTACTTC. It translates to CAWSAGGETQYF.

This chain joins TRBV5-1 and TRBJ2-2, with D possibly matching TRBD2 (5 bases). The CDR3 runs to 14 residues. The V gene's germline CDR1 is SGHRS and CDR2 YFSETQ. The V gene lost 7 bases and the J gene lost 1 base, with 11 bases spanning the gap. CDR3 sequence reads: CASQLGVNTGELFF. The DNA of the CDR3 is TGCGCCAGCCAACTAGGTGTGAACACCGGGGAGCTGTTTTTT.

The V and J genes are TRBV11-2 and TRBJ2-7; 8 bases are shared with TRBD2. Germline V lookup: CDR1 SGHAT, CDR2 FQNNGV. V gave up 0 bases and J gave up 1 base; unmatched junction bases: 8. CDR3 length equals 17 residues. The CDR3: CASSLDQLAAPSYEQYF. In DNA form, the CDR3 reads TGTGCCAGCAGCTTAGACCAACTAGCGGCACCATCCTACGAGCAGTACTTC.

Only one count was recorded for this clone. The chain links TRBV19 to TRBJ1-2, with 9 nucleotides matching TRBD1. V lost 1 base to trimming and J lost 5 bases; unmatched junction nucleotides: 8. The CDR3 has 16 residues. Germline CDR1 reads LNHDA; CDR2 reads SQIVND (reference sequence). Written as DNA, the CDR3 is TGTGCCAGTAGTATAGCGACACAGGGGGCGCGGTATGGCTACACCTTC. Residues: CASSIATQGARYGYTF.

The rearrangement links TRBV5-4 to TRBJ2-4, with TRBD1 as a possible D gene (5 bases). Germline CDR1 is SGHNT and CDR2 is YYREEE (reference sequence). The V end lost 0 bases, the J end lost 3 bases, and 10 bases lay between the germline ends. This CDR3 contains 15 residues. CDR3 protein: CASSLVGVGKNIQYF. The CDR3 nucleotides are TGTGCCAGCAGCTTGGTAGGGGTGGGCAAAAACATTCAGTACTTC. Full variable domain (outside the CDR3, taken from reference TRBV5-4 and TRBJ2-4): ETGVTQSPTHLIKTRGQQVTLRCSSQSGHNTVSWYQQALGQGPQFIFQYYREEENGRGNFPPRFSGLQFPNYSSELNVNALELDDSALYLCASSLVGVGKNIQYFGAGTRLSVL.